This is a list of T cell receptor beta chains from one sample in a study of T cells in Graves' hyperthyroidism and ophthalmopathy. Each CDR3 protein gets one entry after TCRdb re-called the multiplex PCR reads with MiXCR. Here the sample spans 300,000 to 450,000 distinct CDR3 sequences, roughly 14% being singletons. Sequencing was performed on blood. The receptors come from a woman aged 18-29 years with Graves' hyperthyroidism that later progressed to Graves' ophthalmopathy. Each CDR3 is given with its conserved first and last residue. Fields, in order: J gene, V gene, clone size, CDR3 length, D gene, CDR3 DNA, CDR3 protein. A D gene is named only where the DNA matches it firmly. Not all rows give a size; the values are once, few, many and, for expanded clones, a class.

>TRBJ2-3|TRBV14|many|15|.
TGTGCCAGCAGCCACTTAGCGGAATACACAGATACGCAGTATTTT
CASSHLAEYTDTQYF
>TRBJ2-5|TRBV7-9|many|16|.
TGTGCCAGCAGCTTAGACTCCAGCGGGCCGCAAGAGACCCAGTACTTC
CASSLDSSGPQETQYF
>TRBJ2-1|TRBV20-1|few|14|TRBD2
TGCAGTGCTAGAAGGCGGGAGGCCTACAATGAGCAGTTCTTC
CSARRREAYNEQFF
>TRBJ2-5|TRBV20-1|many|15|.
TGCAGTGCTAGAGATCGCAGGGGAGGGAAAGAGACCCAGTACTTC
CSARDRRGGKETQYF
>TRBJ1-4|TRBV5-4|.|14|TRBD1
TGTGCCAGCAGCCGGACAGGGTCAAATGAAAAACTGTTTTTT
CASSRTGSNEKLFF
>TRBJ2-7|TRBV30|few|12|.
TGTGCCTGGAGCTCTAGTGGGTACGAGCAGTACTTC
CAWSSSGYEQYF
>TRBJ2-2|TRBV20-1|.|19|.
TGCAGTGCTAGAGAGCAAGTAATGGGGAGAAGGTGGAACACCGGGGAGCTGTTTTTT
CSAREQVMGRRWNTGELFF
>TRBJ2-1|TRBV20-1|.|16|TRBD2
TGCAGTGCTACGTCCCGGGAGGGGGGGGCCTACAATGAGCAGTTCTTC
CSATSREGGAYNEQFF
>TRBJ2-3|TRBV3-1|.|16|.
TGTGCCAGCAGCCAAGAAACGGGGAGAAGGACAGATACGCAGTATTTT
CASSQETGRRTDTQYF
>TRBJ2-5|TRBV2|.|14|TRBD2
TGTGCCAGCAGTCATAGCGGGAGCGTAGAGACCCAGTACTTC
CASSHSGSVETQYF